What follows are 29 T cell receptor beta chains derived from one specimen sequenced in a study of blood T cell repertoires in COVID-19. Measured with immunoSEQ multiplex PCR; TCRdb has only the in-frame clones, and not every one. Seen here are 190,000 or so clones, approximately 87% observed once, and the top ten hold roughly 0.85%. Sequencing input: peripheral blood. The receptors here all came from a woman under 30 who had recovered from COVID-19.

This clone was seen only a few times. The CDR3 DNA reads as TGTGCCAGCAGTTCCTACAATCCAGGGGAGCAGTACTTC. Translation gives CASSSYNPGEQYF. The J gene is TRBJ2-7, the V gene TRBV6-6; D might be TRBD1 (5 bases). Trimming took off 4 bases at V and 7 bases at J, with 14 bases between the two ends. The length of the CDR3 is 13 residues. Per the germline V gene, CDR1 is MNHNY and CDR2 is SVGAGI (reference sequence).

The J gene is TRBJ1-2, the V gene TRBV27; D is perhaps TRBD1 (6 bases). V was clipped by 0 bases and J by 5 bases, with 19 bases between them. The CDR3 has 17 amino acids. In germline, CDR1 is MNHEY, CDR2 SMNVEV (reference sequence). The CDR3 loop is CASSLSSGGKRGYGYTF. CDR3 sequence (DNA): TGTGCCAGCAGTTTATCCAGCGGGGGGAAAAGGGGGTATGGCTACACCTTC.

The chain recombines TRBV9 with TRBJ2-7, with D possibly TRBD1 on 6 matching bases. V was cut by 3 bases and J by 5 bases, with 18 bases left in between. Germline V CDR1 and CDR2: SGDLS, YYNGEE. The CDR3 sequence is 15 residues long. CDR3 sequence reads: CASSAHSDRRNEQYF. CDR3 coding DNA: TGTGCCAGCAGCGCCCACTCAGACAGGCGCAACGAGCAGTACTTC.

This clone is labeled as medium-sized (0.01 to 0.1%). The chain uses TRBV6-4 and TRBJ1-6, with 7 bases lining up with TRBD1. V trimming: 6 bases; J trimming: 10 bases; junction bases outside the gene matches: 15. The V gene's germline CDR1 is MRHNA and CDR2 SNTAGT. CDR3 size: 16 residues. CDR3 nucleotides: TGTGCCAGCAGCGCTGAACCCGCAGGGGGAAACTCACCCCTCCACTTT. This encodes CASSAEPAGGNSPLHF.

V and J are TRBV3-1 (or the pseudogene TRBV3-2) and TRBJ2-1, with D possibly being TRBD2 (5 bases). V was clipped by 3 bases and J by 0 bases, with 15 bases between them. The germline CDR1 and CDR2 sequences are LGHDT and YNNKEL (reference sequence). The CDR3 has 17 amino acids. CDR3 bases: TGTGCCAGCAGCCACAATACTCTAGGGAGCTCCTACAATGAGCAGTTCTTC. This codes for CASSHNTLGSSYNEQFF.

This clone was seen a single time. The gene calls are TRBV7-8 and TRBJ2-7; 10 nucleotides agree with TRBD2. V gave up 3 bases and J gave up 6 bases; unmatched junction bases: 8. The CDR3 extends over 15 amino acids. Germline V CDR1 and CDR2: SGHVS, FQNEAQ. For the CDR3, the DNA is TGTGCCAGCAGCTTGGAGGGACTAGCGATCAGCGAGCAGTACGTC. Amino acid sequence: CASSLEGLAISEQYV.

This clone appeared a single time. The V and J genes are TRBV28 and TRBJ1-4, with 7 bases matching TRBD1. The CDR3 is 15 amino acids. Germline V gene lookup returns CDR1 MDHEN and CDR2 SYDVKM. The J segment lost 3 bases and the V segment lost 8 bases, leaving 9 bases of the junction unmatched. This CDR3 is CASQADRVSNEKLFF. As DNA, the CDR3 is TGTGCCAGCCAGGCAGACAGGGTTTCTAATGAAAAACTGTTTTTT.

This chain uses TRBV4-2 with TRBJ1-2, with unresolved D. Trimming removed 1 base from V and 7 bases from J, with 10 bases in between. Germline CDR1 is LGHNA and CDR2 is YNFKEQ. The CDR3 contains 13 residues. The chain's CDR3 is CASSQASGSGYTF. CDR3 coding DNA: TGTGCCAGCAGCCAAGCCTCGGGGAGTGGCTACACCTTC.

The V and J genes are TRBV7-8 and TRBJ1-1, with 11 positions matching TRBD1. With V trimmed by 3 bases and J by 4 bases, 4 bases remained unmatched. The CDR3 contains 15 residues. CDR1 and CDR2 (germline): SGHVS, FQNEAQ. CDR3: CASSLYGTGGTEAFF. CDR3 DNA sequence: TGTGCCAGCAGCTTGTACGGGACAGGGGGCACTGAAGCTTTCTTT. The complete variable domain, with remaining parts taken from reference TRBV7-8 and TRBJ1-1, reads GAGVSQSPRYKVAKRGQDVALRCDPISGHVSLFWYQQALGQGPEFLTYFQNEAQLDKSGLPSDRFFAERPEGSVSTLKIQRTQQEDSAVYLCASSLYGTGGTEAFFGQGTRLTVV.

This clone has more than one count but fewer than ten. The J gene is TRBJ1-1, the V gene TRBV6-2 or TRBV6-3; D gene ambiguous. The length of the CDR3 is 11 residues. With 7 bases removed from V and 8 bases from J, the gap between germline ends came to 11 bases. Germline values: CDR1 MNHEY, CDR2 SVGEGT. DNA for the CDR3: TGTGCCAGCACCCCTGGCGGGGAAGCTTTCTTT. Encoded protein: CASTPGGEAFF.

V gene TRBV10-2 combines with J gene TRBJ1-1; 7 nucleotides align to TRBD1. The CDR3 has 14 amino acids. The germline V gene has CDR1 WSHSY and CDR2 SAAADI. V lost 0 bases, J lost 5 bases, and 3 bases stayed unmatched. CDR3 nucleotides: TGCGCCAGCAGTGAGTCTACAGGGGAGACTGAAGCTTTCTTT. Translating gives CASSESTGETEAFF.

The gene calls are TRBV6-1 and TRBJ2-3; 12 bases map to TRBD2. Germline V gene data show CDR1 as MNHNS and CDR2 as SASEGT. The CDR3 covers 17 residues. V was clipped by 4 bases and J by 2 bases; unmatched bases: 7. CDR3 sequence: CASSVTGTSGSTDTQYF. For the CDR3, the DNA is TGTGCCAGCAGTGTAACCGGGACTAGCGGGTCCACAGATACGCAGTATTTT.

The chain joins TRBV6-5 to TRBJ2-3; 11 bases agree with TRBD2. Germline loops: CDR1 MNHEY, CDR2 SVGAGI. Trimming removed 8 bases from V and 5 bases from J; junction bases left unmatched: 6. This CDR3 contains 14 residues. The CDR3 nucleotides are TGTGCCAGCCTGCCTAGCGGGAGGCAAGATACGCAGTATTTT. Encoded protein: CASLPSGRQDTQYF.

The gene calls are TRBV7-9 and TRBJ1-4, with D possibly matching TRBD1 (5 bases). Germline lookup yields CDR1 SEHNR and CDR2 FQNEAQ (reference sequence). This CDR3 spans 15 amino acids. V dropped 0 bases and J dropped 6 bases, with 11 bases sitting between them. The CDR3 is CASSLAGGLHEKLFF. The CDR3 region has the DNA TGTGCCAGCAGCTTAGCGGGGGGACTACATGAAAAACTGTTTTTT.

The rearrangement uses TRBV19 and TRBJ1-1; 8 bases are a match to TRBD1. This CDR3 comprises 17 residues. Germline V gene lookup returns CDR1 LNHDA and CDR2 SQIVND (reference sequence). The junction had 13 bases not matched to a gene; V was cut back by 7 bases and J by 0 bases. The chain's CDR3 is CASTHRGELLMNTEAFF. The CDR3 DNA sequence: TGTGCCAGTACTCACAGGGGGGAACTCCTAATGAACACTGAAGCTTTCTTT.

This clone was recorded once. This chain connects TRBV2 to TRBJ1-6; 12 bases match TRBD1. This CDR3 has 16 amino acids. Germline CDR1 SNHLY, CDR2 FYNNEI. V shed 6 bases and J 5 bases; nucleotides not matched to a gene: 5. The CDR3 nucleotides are TGTGCCAGCAGGACAGGGACAGGGGGCAATAATTCACCCCTCCACTTT. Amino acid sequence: CASRTGTGGNNSPLHF.

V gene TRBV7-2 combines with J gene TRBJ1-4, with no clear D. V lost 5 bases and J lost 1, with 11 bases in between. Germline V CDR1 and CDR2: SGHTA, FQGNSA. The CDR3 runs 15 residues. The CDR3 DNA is TGTGCCAGCAGCCCCCGTCGCGGAACTAATGAAAAACTGTTTTTT. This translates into CASSPRRGTNEKLFF. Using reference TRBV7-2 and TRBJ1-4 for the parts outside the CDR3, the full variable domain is GAGVSQSPSNKVTEKGKDVELRCDPISGHTALYWYRQSLGQGLEFLIYFQGNSAPDKSGLPSDRFSAERTGGSVSTLTIQRTQQEDSAVYLCASSPRRGTNEKLFFGSGTQLSVL.

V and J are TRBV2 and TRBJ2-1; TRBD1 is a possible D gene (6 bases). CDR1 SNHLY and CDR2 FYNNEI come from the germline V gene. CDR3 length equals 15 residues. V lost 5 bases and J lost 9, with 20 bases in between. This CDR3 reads CASSKGQSSTLEQFF. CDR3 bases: TGTGCCAGCAGTAAAGGACAGTCTTCCACCCTTGAGCAGTTCTTC. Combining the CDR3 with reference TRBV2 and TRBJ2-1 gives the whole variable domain EPEVTQTPSHQVTQMGQEVILRCVPISNHLYFYWYRQILGQKVEFLVSFYNNEISEKSEIFDDQFSVERPDGSNFTLKIRSTKLEDSAMYFCASSKGQSSTLEQFFGPGTRLTVL.

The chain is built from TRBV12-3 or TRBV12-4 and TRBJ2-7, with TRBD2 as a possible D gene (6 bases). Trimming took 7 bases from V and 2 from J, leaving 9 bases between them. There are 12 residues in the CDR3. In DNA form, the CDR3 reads TGTGCCAGCACCGGGGGTACCTACGAGCAGTACTTC. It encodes CASTGGTYEQYF.

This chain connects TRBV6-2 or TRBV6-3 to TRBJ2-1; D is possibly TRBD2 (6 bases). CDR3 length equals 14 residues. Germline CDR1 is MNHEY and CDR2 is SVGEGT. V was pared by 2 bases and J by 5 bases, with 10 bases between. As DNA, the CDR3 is TGTGCCAGCAGTTACCCGGGACTCAACAATGAGCAGTTCTTC. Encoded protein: CASSYPGLNNEQFF.

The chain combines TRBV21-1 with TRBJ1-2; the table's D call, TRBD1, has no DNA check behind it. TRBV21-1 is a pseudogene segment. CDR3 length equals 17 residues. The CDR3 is CASSKGGQGAKPYGYTF. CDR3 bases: TGTGCCAGCAGCAAAGGGGGACAGGGGGCTAAACCCTATGGCTACACCTTC.

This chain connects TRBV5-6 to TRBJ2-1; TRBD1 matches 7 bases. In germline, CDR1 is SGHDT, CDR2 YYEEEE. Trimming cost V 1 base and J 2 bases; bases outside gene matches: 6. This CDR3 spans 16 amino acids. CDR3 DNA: TGTGCCAGCAGCTTGACGACAGGGAGCACCTACAATGAGCAGTTCTTC. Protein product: CASSLTTGSTYNEQFF.

In nucleotides, the CDR3 is TGCGCCAGCAGCCGAGGACGGGAAATCTATGGCTACACCTTC. Protein sequence: CASSRGREIYGYTF. The J gene is TRBJ1-2, the V gene TRBV4-3; no clear D. CDR3 length: 14 residues. Germline V gene data show CDR1 as LGHNA and CDR2 as YSLEER. V dropped 4 bases and J dropped 4 bases, with 13 bases sitting between them.

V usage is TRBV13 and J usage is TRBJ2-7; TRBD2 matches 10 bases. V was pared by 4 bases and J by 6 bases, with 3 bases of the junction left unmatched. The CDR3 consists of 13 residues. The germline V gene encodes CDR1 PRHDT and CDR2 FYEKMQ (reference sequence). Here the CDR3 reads CASSSGLAAEQYV. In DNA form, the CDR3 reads TGTGCCAGCAGCTCAGGACTAGCGGCCGAGCAGTACGTC.

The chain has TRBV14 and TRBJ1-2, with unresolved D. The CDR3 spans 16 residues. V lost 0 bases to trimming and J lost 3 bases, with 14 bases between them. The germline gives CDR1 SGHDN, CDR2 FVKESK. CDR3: CASSQELRTEDYGYTF. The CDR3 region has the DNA TGTGCCAGCAGCCAAGAGTTACGGACGGAGGACTATGGCTACACCTTC.

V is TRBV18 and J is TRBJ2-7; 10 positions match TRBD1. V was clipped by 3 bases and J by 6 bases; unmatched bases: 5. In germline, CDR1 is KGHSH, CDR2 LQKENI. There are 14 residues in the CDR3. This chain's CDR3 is CASSPPGQGLEQYF. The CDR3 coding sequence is TGTGCCAGCTCACCCCCGGGACAGGGGCTCGAGCAGTACTTC. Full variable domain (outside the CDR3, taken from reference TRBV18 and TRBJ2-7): NAGVMQNPRHLVRRRGQEARLRCSPMKGHSHVYWYRQLPEEGLKFMVYLQKENIIDESGMPKERFSAEFPKEGPSILRIQQVVRGDSAAYFCASSPPGQGLEQYFGPGTRLTVT.

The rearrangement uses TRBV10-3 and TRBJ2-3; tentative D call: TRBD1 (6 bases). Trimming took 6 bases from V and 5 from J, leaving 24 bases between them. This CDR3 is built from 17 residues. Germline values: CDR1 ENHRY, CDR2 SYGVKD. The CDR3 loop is CAIRAGQSGVEGDTQYF. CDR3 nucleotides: TGTGCCATCAGGGCCGGACAGTCCGGCGTTGAAGGAGATACGCAGTATTTT.

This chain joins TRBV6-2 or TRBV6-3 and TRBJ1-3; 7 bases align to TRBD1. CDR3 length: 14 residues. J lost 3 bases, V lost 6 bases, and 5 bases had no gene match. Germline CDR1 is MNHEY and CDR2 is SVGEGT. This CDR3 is CASSFDRDGNTIYF. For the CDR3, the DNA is TGTGCCAGCAGCTTCGACAGGGATGGAAACACCATATATTTT.

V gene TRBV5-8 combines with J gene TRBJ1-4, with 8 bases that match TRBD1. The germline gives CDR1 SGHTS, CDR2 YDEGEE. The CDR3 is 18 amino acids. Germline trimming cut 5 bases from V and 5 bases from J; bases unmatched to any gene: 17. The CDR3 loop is CASSPPPGQAKRNEKLFF. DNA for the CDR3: TGTGCCAGCAGTCCACCCCCGGGACAGGCTAAAAGAAATGAAAAACTGTTTTTT.